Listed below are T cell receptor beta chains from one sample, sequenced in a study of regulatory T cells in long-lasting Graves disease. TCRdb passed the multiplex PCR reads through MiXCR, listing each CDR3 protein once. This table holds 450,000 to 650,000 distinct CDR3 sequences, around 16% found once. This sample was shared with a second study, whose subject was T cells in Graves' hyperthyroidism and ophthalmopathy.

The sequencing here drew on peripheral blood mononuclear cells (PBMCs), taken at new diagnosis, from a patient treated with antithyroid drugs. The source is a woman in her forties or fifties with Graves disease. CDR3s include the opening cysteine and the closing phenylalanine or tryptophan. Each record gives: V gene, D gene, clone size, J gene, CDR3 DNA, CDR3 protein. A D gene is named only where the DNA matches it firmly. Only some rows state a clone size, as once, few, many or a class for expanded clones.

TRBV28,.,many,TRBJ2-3,TGTGCCAGCAGTTTGGAGGGCGGGGGCCCCAAAACAGATACGCAGTATTTT,CASSLEGGGPKTDTQYF
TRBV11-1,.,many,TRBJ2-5,TGTGCCAGCAGCGCTCTAGCGATAGAGACCCAGTACTTC,CASSALAIETQYF
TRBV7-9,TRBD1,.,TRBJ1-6,TGTGCCAGCAGCTTAGTCGGACAGGGGAAAAATTCACCCCTCCACTTT,CASSLVGQGKNSPLHF
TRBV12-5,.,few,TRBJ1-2,TGTGCTAGTGGCAAGACTAACTATGGCTACACCTTC,CASGKTNYGYTF
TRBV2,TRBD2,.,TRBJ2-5,TGTGCCAGCAGCGTTAGGACTAGCGGCCAAGAGACCCAGTACTTC,CASSVRTSGQETQYF
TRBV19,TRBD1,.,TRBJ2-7,TGTGCCAGTAGTTCCTTTTTGGACAGGGGAGGGACCTACGAGCAGTACTTC,CASSSFLDRGGTYEQYF
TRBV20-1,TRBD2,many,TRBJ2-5,TGCAGTGCTAGGGCGGGGGTCGGGGAGACCCAGTACTTC,CSARAGVGETQYF
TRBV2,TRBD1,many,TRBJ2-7,TGTGCCAGCACCCAAGGACAGGGGGCCTACGAGCAGTACTTC,CASTQGQGAYEQYF
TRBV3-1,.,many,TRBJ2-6,TGTGCCAGCAGCCAGGGAGCCGGGGCCAACGTCCTGACTTTC,CASSQGAGANVLTF
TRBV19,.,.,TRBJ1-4,TGTGCCAGTAGTATGAGGAATGAAAAACTGTTTTTT,CASSMRNEKLFF
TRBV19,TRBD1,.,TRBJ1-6,TGTGCCAGTAGGAGGGGACAGGGGAAGAGCTCCTATAATTCACCCCTCCACTTT,CASRRGQGKSSYNSPLHF
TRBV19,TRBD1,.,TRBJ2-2,TGTGCCAGTAGAGTGCAGGGGGCCGGGGAGCTGTTTTTT,CASRVQGAGELFF
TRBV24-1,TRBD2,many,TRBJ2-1,TGTGCCACCAGTGCGGGGGGGGTCGCGAGCTCCTACAATGAGCAGTTCTTC,CATSAGGVASSYNEQFF
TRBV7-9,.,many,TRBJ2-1,TGTGCCAGCAGCTTAGAGGTTGGCAATGAGCAGTTCTTC,CASSLEVGNEQFF
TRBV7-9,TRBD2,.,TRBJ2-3,TGTGCCAGCAGCCCCCGGACTAGCGGTGTTACAAATACGCAGTATTTT,CASSPRTSGVTNTQYF
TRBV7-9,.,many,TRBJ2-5,TGTGCCAGCAGTCTTCGCCTTCAGGGGACGGAGACCCAGTACTTC,CASSLRLQGTETQYF
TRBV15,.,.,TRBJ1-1,TGTGCCACCAGCAGAACACAGAACACTGAAGCTTTCTTT,CATSRTQNTEAFF
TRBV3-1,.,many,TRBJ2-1,TGTGCCAGCAGCCAAGATGCCCTCGCAAATGAGCAGTTCTTC,CASSQDALANEQFF
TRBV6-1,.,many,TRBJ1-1,TGTGCCAGCAGGGTACAGGGACCGAACACTGAAGCTTTCTTT,CASRVQGPNTEAFF
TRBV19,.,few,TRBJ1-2,TGTGCCAGTAGTACCTCTGGGTATGGCTACACCTTC,CASSTSGYGYTF
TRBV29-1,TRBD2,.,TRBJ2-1,TGCAGCGTTGCTCGGGACTACAAGGAGCAGTTCTTC,CSVARDYKEQFF
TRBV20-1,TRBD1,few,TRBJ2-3,TGCAGTGCTAGAAGGGACAGCTACACAGATGCGCAGTATTTT,CSARRDSYTDAQYF
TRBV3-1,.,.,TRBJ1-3,TGTGCCAGCAGCTCCCGGATGGGAGACACCATATATTTT,CASSSRMGDTIYF
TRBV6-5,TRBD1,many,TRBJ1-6,TGTGCCAGCAGTTACTTGGGACAGGGGGCATTGTCACCCCTCCACTTT,CASSYLGQGALSPLHF
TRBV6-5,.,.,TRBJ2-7,TGTGCCAGCAGTTACCGTGACAGCCTCTACGAGCAGTACTTC,CASSYRDSLYEQYF
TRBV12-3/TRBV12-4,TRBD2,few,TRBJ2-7,TGTGCCAGCAGTCGACCGGCTAGCGGGGGGGAGCAGTACTTC,CASSRPASGGEQYF
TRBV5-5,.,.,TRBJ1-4,TGTGCCAGCAGCGCGACAACAACTAATGAAAAACTGTTTTTT,CASSATTTNEKLFF
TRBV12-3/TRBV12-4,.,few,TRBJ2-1,TGTGCCAGCAGTTTATGGCTAGCAGAGCAGTTCTTC,CASSLWLAEQFF
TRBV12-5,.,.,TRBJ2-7,TGTGCTAGTGGTTTGAACGGGCTCGAGCAGTACTTC,CASGLNGLEQYF
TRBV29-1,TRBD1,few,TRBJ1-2,TGCAGCGTTGATTCCGGACAGGGGAACTATGGCTACACCTTC,CSVDSGQGNYGYTF
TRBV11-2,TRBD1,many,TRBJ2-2,TGTGCCAGCAGCTCGACAGGGATAGAGAACACCGGGGAGCTGTTTTTT,CASSSTGIENTGELFF
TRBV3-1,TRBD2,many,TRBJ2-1,TGTGCCAGCAGCCAAAGCGGGGGGTACAATGAGCAGTTCTTC,CASSQSGGYNEQFF
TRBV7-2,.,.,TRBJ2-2,TGTGCCAGCAGCCCCGGGCAGGGAGGCACCGGGGAGCTGTTTTTT,CASSPGQGGTGELFF
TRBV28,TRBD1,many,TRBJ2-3,TGTGCCAGCAGTTCAAAATATAGGACAGGGGGCACAGATACGCAGTATTTT,CASSSKYRTGGTDTQYF
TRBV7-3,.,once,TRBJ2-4,TGTGCCAGCAGTCAAGGGACCTTCGAAAGGGCCAAAAACATTCAGTACTTC,CASSQGTFERAKNIQYF
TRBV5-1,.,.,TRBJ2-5,TGCGCCAGCAGCGAGACAGTGAAAGAGACCCAGTACTTC,CASSETVKETQYF
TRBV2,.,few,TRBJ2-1,TGTGCCAGCAGTTTATCGGGCCTAGCTTCCTACAATGAGCAGTTCTTC,CASSLSGLASYNEQFF
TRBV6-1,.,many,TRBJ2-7,TGTGCCAGCAGGAGGGTTACAGGATCCTACGAGCAGTACTTC,CASRRVTGSYEQYF
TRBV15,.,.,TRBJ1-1,TGTGCCACCAGCAGGCTTGTGAACACTGAAGCTTTCTTT,CATSRLVNTEAFF
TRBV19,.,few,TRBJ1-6,TGTGCCAGTCCTTTTCGGAAGGTCTCACCCCTCCACTTT,CASPFRKVSPLHF
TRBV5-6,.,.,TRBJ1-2,TGTGCCAGCTTGGAAGCGCGAGTGAACTTC,CASLEARVNF
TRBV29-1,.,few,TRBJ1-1,TGCGGCGGGTTGAGGGCGAACACTGAAGCTTTCTTT,CGGLRANTEAFF
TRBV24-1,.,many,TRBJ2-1,TGTGCCACCAGTGAATCAGGGGGAGGTACCTACAATGAGCAGTTCTTC,CATSESGGGTYNEQFF
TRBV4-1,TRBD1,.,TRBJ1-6,TGCGCCAGCAGCCGGTCCGGGACAGGGGCTCAACTTACGAATTCACCCCTCCACTTT,CASSRSGTGAQLTNSPLHF
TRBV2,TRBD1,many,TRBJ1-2,TGTGCCAGCAGTGGGAAGGACAGGGTGAGGAACTATGGCTACACCTTC,CASSGKDRVRNYGYTF
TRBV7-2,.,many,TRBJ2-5,TGTGCCAGCAGCAAAAGCGCTTCCCAAGAGACCCAGTACTTC,CASSKSASQETQYF
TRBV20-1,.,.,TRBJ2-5,TGCAGTGCTAGCCAGACAGGCGTAGAGACCCAGTACTTC,CSASQTGVETQYF
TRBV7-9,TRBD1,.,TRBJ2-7,TGTGCCAGCAGCTCGGGGACAGGGGGCGCCGGTTGGAACGAGCAGTACTTC,CASSSGTGGAGWNEQYF
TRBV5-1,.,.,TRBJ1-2,TGCGCCAGCAGCTTTGGGAACAATAACTATGGCTACACCTTC,CASSFGNNNYGYTF
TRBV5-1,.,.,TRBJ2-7,TGCGCCAGCAGCTCAAACGGCGATCTGGGTGAGCAGTACTTC,CASSSNGDLGEQYF
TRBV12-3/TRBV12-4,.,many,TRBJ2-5,TGTGCCAGCAGTTTATCGGGCCAAGAGACCCAGTACTTC,CASSLSGQETQYF
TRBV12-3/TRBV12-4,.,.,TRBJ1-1,TGTGCCAGCAGTCTCGTTAGGAGCACTGAAGCTTTCTTT,CASSLVRSTEAFF
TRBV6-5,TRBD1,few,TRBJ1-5,TGTGCCAGCAGTTACTCCGGGACAGGTAATCAGCCCCAGCATTTT,CASSYSGTGNQPQHF
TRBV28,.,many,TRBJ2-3,TGTGCCAGCAGTTCCGGGGTCCAGTATGACACAGATACGCAGTATTTT,CASSSGVQYDTDTQYF
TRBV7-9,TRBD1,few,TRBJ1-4,TGTGCCAGCAGCTTAGGCAGGGGGATTCCTGAAAAACTGTTTTTT,CASSLGRGIPEKLFF